A selection of T cell receptor beta chains follows, all from one sample in a study of shared clonotypes between healthy human individuals. TCRdb's copy holds only in-frame clones and misses some; the assay was immunoSEQ multiplex PCR. The table records 530,000 or so clones, over 60% of them present only once. The material sequenced was PBMCs. Receptors were obtained from a woman aged 40 to 55 in good health. Some clones in this sample may be carry-over from other donors' samples. The CDR3 runs from the conserved cysteine through the conserved F or W. The order of the fields is V gene, D gene, clone size, J gene, CDR3 protein, CDR3 DNA. A D gene is named only where the DNA matches it firmly. Rows give clone size only sometimes, using once, few, many, or a class for an expanded clone.

TRBV29-1	TRBD1	NA	TRBJ1-1	CSVEDRGRFVNTEAFF	TGCAGCGTTGAGGACAGGGGCCGATTCGTGAACACTGAAGCTTTCTTT
TRBV7-3	NA	NA	TRBJ2-2	CASSLMAGSNTGELFF	TGTGCCAGCAGCTTAATGGCCGGATCGAACACCGGGGAGCTGTTTTTT
TRBV7-9	NA	NA	TRBJ1-2	CASSLSPRNYGYTF	TGTGCCAGCAGCCTCAGCCCCCGCAACTATGGCTACACCTTC
TRBV15	NA	NA	TRBJ2-3	CATSRDGRTDTQYF	TGTGCCACCAGCAGAGATGGGCGCACAGATACGCAGTATTTT
TRBV2	TRBD1	many	TRBJ1-2	CASMGTGDYGYTF	TGTGCCAGCATGGGGACAGGGGACTATGGCTACACCTTC
TRBV14	NA	NA	TRBJ2-7	CASSQTGLYSYEQYF	TGTGCCAGCAGCCAAACCGGTTTATACTCCTACGAGCAGTACTTC
TRBV15	NA	NA	TRBJ1-1	CATSRGGGAVEAFF	TGTGCCACCAGCAGGGGAGGAGGGGCGGTTGAAGCTTTCTTT
TRBV6-4	NA	NA	TRBJ1-5	CASSDSRVRDQPQHF	TGTGCCAGCAGTGACTCTAGGGTGAGGGATCAGCCCCAGCATTTT
TRBV5-4	TRBD1	few	TRBJ1-5	CASSRGLGQPQHF	TGTGCCAGCAGCAGGGGGCTAGGTCAGCCCCAGCATTTT
TRBV15	NA	few	TRBJ1-6	CATSSGENSPLHF	TGTGCCACCAGCAGCGGGGAAAATTCACCCCTCCACTTT
TRBV28	TRBD1	few	TRBJ1-4	CASSSAGTGYEKLFF	TGTGCCAGCAGCTCCGCCGGGACAGGGTATGAAAAACTGTTTTTT
TRBV9	NA	NA	TRBJ2-6	CASSWTTGANVLTF	TGTGCCAGCAGCTGGACAACTGGGGCCAACGTCCTGACTTTC
TRBV18	NA	NA	TRBJ1-2	CASSGGLSYGYTF	TGTGCCAGCTCAGGGGGGCTCTCCTATGGCTACACCTTC
TRBV19	NA	many	TRBJ1-1	CASSISRDTEAFF	TGTGCCAGTAGTATCAGCAGAGACACTGAAGCTTTCTTT
TRBV5-1	NA	NA	TRBJ2-3	CASSLADLTDTQYF	TGCGCCAGCAGCTTGGCAGACCTCACAGATACGCAGTATTTT
TRBV27	NA	NA	TRBJ2-7	CASSFLSKRSSYEQYF	TGTGCCAGCAGTTTCTTGTCGAAGAGGAGCTCCTACGAGCAGTACTTC
TRBV2	TRBD1	NA	TRBJ1-4	CASSENRGNEKLFF	TGTGCCAGCAGTGAAAACAGGGGAAATGAAAAACTGTTTTTT
TRBV21-1	NA	NA	TRBJ1-4	CASTLVGRTAKNEKLFF	TGTGCCAGCACCCTCGTTGGGAGAACAGCCAAGAATGAAAAACTGTTTTTT
TRBV5-1	NA	NA	TRBJ1-3	CASSLVGGPNSGNTIYF	TGCGCCAGCAGCTTGGTGGGGGGGCCCAACTCTGGAAACACCATATATTTT
TRBV2	NA	NA	TRBJ1-1	CASKGHTTHMNTEAFF	TGTGCCAGCAAGGGACATACAACGCACATGAACACTGAAGCTTTCTTT
TRBV28	NA	NA	TRBJ2-2	CASSLRDFTGELFF	TGTGCCAGCAGTTTACGGGACTTTACCGGGGAGCTGTTTTTT
TRBV5-1	TRBD1	NA	TRBJ2-5	CASSLGTGNQETQYF	TGCGCCAGCAGCTTGGGGACAGGAAATCAAGAGACCCAGTACTTC
TRBV7-8	NA	NA	TRBJ1-1	CASRRDGNTGAFF	TGTGCCAGCAGACGGGACGGGAACACTGGAGCTTTCTTT
TRBV2	NA	NA	TRBJ2-1	CASSATRVTNEQFF	TGTGCCAGCAGTGCGACTAGGGTTACCAATGAGCAGTTCTTC
TRBV25-1	TRBD1	NA	TRBJ1-2	CASSLQGVAVNGYTF	TGTGCCAGCAGTCTACAGGGGGTCGCGGTAAACGGCTACACCTTC
TRBV5-1	TRBD1	NA	TRBJ1-3	CASSLTGGGNTIYF	TGCGCCAGCAGCTTGACAGGGGGTGGAAACACCATATATTTT
TRBV27	TRBD1	NA	TRBJ1-2	CASSLNGATGGIPNYGYTF	TGTGCCAGCAGTTTGAACGGGGCTACAGGGGGAATTCCTAACTATGGCTACACCTTC
TRBV10-3	NA	NA	TRBJ2-5	CAISDPDFLGTQYF	TGTGCCATCAGTGACCCCGATTTCCTCGGGACCCAGTACTTC
TRBV7-9	NA	NA	TRBJ1-3	CASSLASGGNTIYF	TGTGCCAGCAGCTTAGCCTCGGGGGGAAACACCATATATTTT
TRBV29-1	TRBD1	NA	TRBJ1-5	CSVGTGFDQPQHF	TGCAGCGTTGGGACAGGGTTTGATCAGCCCCAGCATTTT
TRBV18	TRBD1	NA	TRBJ2-1	CASSPPGQGRLGEQFF	TGTGCCAGCTCACCACCTGGACAGGGCCGCTTAGGGGAGCAGTTCTTC
TRBV2	TRBD2	NA	TRBJ2-4	CASSGGLANIQYF	TGTGCCAGCAGTGGGGGACTAGCGAACATTCAGTACTTC